Reported below is one T cell receptor beta chain. The sample's treatment: some 20 received Ad26.COV2.S at low or high dose, single or two shots; five or six received placebo; per-sample allocation not given. It was on day 63 after the first vaccine or placebo injection that samples were taken. An adult donor aged 18-55 years was enrolled in Boston. This specimen comes from a study of Ad26.COV2.S vaccination and SARS-CoV-2 variants. Whole-study context: Participant was drawn from the COV1001 Ad26.COV2.S trial arm.

Profiled with immunoSEQ multiplex PCR; TCRdb holds only in-frame clones, not every one. The sample lists hundreds of thousands of clones, 70% to 90% occurring once. Germline V gives CDR1 MNHEY, CDR2 SMNVEV (reference sequence). V lost 3 bases and J lost 7, with 4 bases in between. The CDR3 sequence is 12 residues long. The TCR sequence derives from a person between 18 and 59 years old who received the Ad26.COV2.S COVID-19 vaccine or a placebo. The V call is TRBV27, the J call TRBJ1-6; D unclear. This specimen consisted of peripheral blood, obtained in a trial of Ad26.COV2.S vaccine versus placebo. CDR3 loop: CASSLQNSPLHF. For the CDR3, the DNA is TGTGCCAGCAGTTTGCAAAATTCACCCCTCCACTTT.